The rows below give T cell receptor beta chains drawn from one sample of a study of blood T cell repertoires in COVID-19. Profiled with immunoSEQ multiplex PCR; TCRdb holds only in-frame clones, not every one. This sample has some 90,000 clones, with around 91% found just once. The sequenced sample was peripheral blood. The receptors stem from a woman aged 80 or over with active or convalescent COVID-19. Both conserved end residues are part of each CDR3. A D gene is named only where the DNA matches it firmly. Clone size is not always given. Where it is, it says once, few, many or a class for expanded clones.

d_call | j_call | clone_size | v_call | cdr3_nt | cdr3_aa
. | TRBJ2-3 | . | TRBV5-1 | TGCGCCAGCAGCCCGGCCTCAGCGGCCACAGATACGCAGTATTTT | CASSPASAATDTQYF
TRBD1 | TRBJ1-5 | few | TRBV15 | TGTGCCACCAGCAGAGATCTGGGGACAGGGATTCAGCCCCAGCATTTT | CATSRDLGTGIQPQHF
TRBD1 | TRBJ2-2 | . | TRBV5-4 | TGTGCCAGCAGCATACAGGGGGCAGTCACCGGGGAGCTGTTTTTT | CASSIQGAVTGELFF
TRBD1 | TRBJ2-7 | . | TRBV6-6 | TGTGCCAGCAGTTCTCCCGGGACAGGGCATGTGGAGCAGTACTTC | CASSSPGTGHVEQYF
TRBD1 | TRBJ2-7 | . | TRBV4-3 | TGCGCCAGCAGCAAACGGACAGGGGGCTACGAGCAGTACTTC | CASSKRTGGYEQYF
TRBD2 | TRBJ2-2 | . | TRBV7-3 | TGTGCCAGCAGCTTAAGTTTCGGGACTAGCGGCACCGGGGAGCTGTTTTTT | CASSLSFGTSGTGELFF
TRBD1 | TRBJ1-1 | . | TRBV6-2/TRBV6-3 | TGTGCCAGCAGTAAGGACAGGGGGCTCTTGAACACTGAAGCTTTCTTT | CASSKDRGLLNTEAFF
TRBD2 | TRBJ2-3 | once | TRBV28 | TGTGCCATCCAGTCGGCGGGGGGGATTGGCACAGATACGCAGTATTTT | CAIQSAGGIGTDTQYF
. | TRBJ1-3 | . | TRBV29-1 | TGCAGCGTTGGACAGCTCTCTGGAAACACCATATATTTT | CSVGQLSGNTIYF
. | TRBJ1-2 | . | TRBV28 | TGTGCCAGCAGTTTAGGGGCCGGAGAACAGAGCTCAAGGGGCACCTTC | CASSLGAGEQSSRGTF
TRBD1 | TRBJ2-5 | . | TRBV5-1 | TGCGCCAGCAGCCCTGGACAGGGGCCTCCCAGTGAGACCCAGTACTTC | CASSPGQGPPSETQYF
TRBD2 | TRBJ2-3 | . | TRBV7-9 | TGTGCCAGCAGCTTGTACCGACTAGCCACCACAGATACGCAGTATTTT | CASSLYRLATTDTQYF
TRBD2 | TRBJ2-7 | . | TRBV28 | TGTGCCAGCAGCTGGGGACTAGCGGGTTCCTACGAGCAGTACTTC | CASSWGLAGSYEQYF
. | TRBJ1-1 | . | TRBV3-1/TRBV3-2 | TGTGCCAGCAGCCAAGGCAGGGGTGCTGAAGCTTTCTTT | CASSQGRGAEAFF
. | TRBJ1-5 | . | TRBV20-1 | TGCAGTGCTAGTCCAGGGGATAGCAATCAGCCCCAGCATTTT | CSASPGDSNQPQHF
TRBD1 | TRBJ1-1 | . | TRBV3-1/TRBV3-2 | TGTGCCAGCCGCAGGACAGGGAATTATATAGGCACTGAAGCTTTCTTT | CASRRTGNYIGTEAFF
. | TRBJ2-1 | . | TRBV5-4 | TGTGCCAGCAGCCAGGTCGGGGCCTACAATGAGCAGTTCTTC | CASSQVGAYNEQFF
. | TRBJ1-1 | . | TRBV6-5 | TGTGCCAGCAGCTCGGAGGCGGGGAACACTGAAGCTTTCTTT | CASSSEAGNTEAFF
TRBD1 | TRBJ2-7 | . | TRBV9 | TGTGCCAGCAGCGCCCTCGGGACAGCCTCCTACGAGCAGTACTTC | CASSALGTASYEQYF
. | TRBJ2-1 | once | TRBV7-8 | TGTGCCAGCGCGGGGAATGAGCAGTTCTTC | CASAGNEQFF
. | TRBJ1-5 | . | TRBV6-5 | TGTGCCAGCATGAGGGTAGGGAGCAATCAGCCCCAGCATTTT | CASMRVGSNQPQHF
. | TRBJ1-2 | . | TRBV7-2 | TGTGCCAGCAGCTTAGAGGGGCACTATGGCTACACCTTC | CASSLEGHYGYTF
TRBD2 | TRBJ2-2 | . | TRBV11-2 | TGTGCCAGCAGCTCGGCCCCAGGCGAGCGGGAATTCACCGGGGAGCTGTTTTTT | CASSSAPGEREFTGELFF
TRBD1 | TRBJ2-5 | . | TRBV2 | TGTGCCAGCACCCCGAGGTTGAGGGACAGGGTGGGGCCAAAGACCCAGTACTTC | CASTPRLRDRVGPKTQYF
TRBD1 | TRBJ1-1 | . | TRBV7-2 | TGTGCCAGCCGAACCTCGACAGGGAGGACCACTGAAGCTTTCTTT | CASRTSTGRTTEAFF
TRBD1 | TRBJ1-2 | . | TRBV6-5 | TGTGCCAGCAGTTACGATGCAGGGGGCAAGTATGGCTACACCTTC | CASSYDAGGKYGYTF
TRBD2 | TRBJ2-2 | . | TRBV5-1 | TGCGCCAGCAGCTGGACTAGCGTGAGCACCGGGGAGCTGTTTTTT | CASSWTSVSTGELFF
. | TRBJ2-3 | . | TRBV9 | TGTGCCAGCAGCGAACAGGGTGTAGATACGCAGTATTTT | CASSEQGVDTQYF
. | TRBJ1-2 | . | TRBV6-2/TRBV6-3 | TGTGCCAGCAGTTATGGCTTCAGCGGCTATGGCTACACCTTC | CASSYGFSGYGYTF